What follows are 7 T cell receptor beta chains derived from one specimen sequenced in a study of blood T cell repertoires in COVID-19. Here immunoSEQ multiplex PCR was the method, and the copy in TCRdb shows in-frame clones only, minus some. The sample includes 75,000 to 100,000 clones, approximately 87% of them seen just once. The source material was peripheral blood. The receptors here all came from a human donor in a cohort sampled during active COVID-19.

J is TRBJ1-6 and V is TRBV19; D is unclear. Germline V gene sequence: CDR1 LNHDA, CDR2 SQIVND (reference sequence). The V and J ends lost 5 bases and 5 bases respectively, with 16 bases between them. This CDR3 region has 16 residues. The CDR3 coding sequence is TGTGCCAGTAGTTTCTCCGGCGGTAGGAATAATTCACCCCTCCACTTT. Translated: CASSFSGGRNNSPLHF.

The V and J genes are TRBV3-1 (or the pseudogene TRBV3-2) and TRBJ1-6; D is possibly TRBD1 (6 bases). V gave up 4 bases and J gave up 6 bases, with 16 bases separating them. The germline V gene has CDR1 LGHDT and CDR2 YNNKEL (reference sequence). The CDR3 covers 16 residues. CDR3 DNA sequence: TGTGCCAGCAGCCCAATCGGGGGGGCCAGTAATTCACCCCTCCACTTT. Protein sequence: CASSPIGGASNSPLHF.

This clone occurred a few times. The CDR3 here is CASSAFGGSSNQPQHF. CDR3 DNA sequence: TGTGCCAGCAGTGCGTTCGGGGGTTCTAGCAATCAGCCCCAGCATTTT. The chain couples TRBV2 to TRBJ1-5; perhaps TRBD1 as D (5 bases). V was pared by 4 bases and J by 0 bases, with 13 bases between. The CDR3 consists of 16 residues. Germline V gene sequence: CDR1 SNHLY, CDR2 FYNNEI.

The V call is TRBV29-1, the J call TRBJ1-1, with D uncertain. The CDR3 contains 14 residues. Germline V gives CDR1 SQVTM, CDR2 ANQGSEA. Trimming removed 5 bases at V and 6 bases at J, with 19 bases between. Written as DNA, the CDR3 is TGCAGCGTTCATGAGGATTCCCGCAACGCTGAAGCTTTCTTT. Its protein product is CSVHEDSRNAEAFF.

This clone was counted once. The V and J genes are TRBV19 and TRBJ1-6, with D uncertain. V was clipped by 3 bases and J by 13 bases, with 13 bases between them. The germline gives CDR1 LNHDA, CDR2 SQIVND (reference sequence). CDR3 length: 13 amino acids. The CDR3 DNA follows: TGTGCCAGTAGTATTATTCCTCCAGGCCCCCTCCACTTT. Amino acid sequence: CASSIIPPGPLHF. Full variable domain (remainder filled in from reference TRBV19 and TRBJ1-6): DGGITQSPKYLFRKEGQNVTLSCEQNLNHDAMYWYRQDPGQGLRLIYYSQIVNDFQKGDIAEGYSVSREKKESFPLTVTSAQKNPTAFYLCASSIIPPGPLHFGNGTRLTVT.

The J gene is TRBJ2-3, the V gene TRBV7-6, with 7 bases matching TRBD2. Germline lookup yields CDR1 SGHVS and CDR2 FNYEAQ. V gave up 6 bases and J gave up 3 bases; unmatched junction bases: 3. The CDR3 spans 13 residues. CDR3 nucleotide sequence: TGTGCCAGCAGGGACGGGGGGACAGATACGCAGTATTTT. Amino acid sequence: CASRDGGTDTQYF.

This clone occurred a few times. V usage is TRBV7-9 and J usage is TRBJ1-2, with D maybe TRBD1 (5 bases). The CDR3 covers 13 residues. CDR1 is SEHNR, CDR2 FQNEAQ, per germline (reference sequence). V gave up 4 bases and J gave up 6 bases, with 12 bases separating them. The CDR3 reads CASSSPGGNGYTF. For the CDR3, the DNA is TGTGCCAGCAGCTCCCCCGGGGGAAATGGCTACACCTTC.